Included here is one T cell receptor beta chain sequence, with context. Its specificity is unknown. At one end the junction does not follow the germline gene, possibly because of a read error. Each donor was a healthy Caucasian individual from Russia, aged roughly 6 to 90. It was with a sample-barcoded 5' primer and a J-beta primer mix that a second PCR of roughly 6 to 12 cycles was run. TCRdb reprocessed the 5' RACE reads with MiXCR, giving one entry per CDR3 protein. The sample contains around 2 million distinct CDR3 sequences, roughly two fifths of which appear only once. These data belong to a study of blood T cells in healthy people across ages. Germline V gives CDR1 SGHDT, CDR2 YYEEEE. The CDR3 covers 16 residues. General study points: Both naive CD4+ cell counts and diversity were greater in long-lived donors than in aged donors. Estimates drawn from one million T cells were deemed to understate diversity.

Material: blood. The gene calls are TRBV5-6 and TRBJ1-5, with 7 bases aligning to TRBD1. The TCR comes from a human donor in good health. The CDR3 region has the DNA TGTGCCGGCAGCTTGGCTATCGGACAGGGCAATCAGCCCCAGCATTTT. It specifies CAGSLAIGQGNQPQHF.